The 14 T cell receptor beta chains presented below share a single source sample, sequenced in a study of blood T cell repertoires in COVID-19. Only in-frame clones appear in the TCRdb table, and some are missing; sequencing was by immunoSEQ multiplex PCR. The table shows 130,000 to 150,000 clones, with around four fifths occurring only once. Sample: peripheral blood. The source of these receptors is a human donor in a cohort sampled during active COVID-19.

The chain recombines TRBV11-1 with TRBJ1-1; D remains unclear. V was cut by 3 bases and J by 3 bases, with 8 bases left in between. The CDR3 is 13 residues long. Per germline, CDR1 SGHAT and CDR2 FQDESV (reference sequence). Written as DNA, the CDR3 is TGTGCCAGCAGCTTCCCTACGTACACTGAAGCTTTCTTT. It yields the protein CASSFPTYTEAFF.

The chain's CDR3 is CATRSSRTGGDTGELFF. The CDR3 DNA is TGTGCCACCAGGAGCAGTCGGACAGGGGGAGACACCGGGGAGCTGTTTTTT. The rearrangement joins TRBV24-1 to TRBJ2-2, with 10 bases lining up with TRBD1. Per the germline V gene, CDR1 is KGHDR and CDR2 is SFDVKD. V gave up 7 bases and J gave up 3 bases; unmatched junction bases: 10. The CDR3 is 17 amino acids.

The chain has TRBV6-5 and TRBJ1-1; D perhaps matches TRBD1 (6 bases). Germline CDR1 and CDR2: MNHEY and SVGAGI. This CDR3 has 14 amino acids. V was trimmed by 10 bases and J by 5 bases, leaving 20 bases between them. CDR3 DNA sequence: TGTGCCACCACACCGGCAGGGGCAAAGACTGAAGCTTTCTTT. As protein: CATTPAGAKTEAFF.

The count of this clone is one. The rearrangement links TRBV19 to TRBJ2-7; D perhaps matches TRBD1 (5 bases). This CDR3 spans 13 amino acids. Germline CDR1 and CDR2: LNHDA and SQIVND (reference sequence). Trimming removed 5 bases from V and 5 bases from J, with 13 bases in between. CDR3 sequence: CASSVQGADEQYF. The CDR3 nucleotides read TGTGCCAGTAGTGTTCAAGGGGCCGACGAGCAGTACTTC.

V and J are TRBV20-1 and TRBJ2-1; TRBD2 is a possible D gene (6 bases). CDR3 size: 11 residues. The germline gives CDR1 DFQATT, CDR2 SNEGSKA (reference sequence). The ends were cut back, 5 bases at V and 13 bases at J, with 15 bases in the middle. CDR3 protein: CSASPGDLQFF. CDR3 in DNA: TGCAGTGCTTCCCCGGGGGACCTCCAGTTCTTC.

V and J are TRBV24-1 and TRBJ1-1, with 8 bases fitting TRBD1. With 3 bases clipped from V and 5 bases from J, the junction kept 7 bases outside the gene matches. Germline lookup yields CDR1 KGHDR and CDR2 SFDVKD. The CDR3 totals 15 residues. The CDR3 DNA reads as TGTGCCACCAGTGATAGCCTAAACAGGGGGACTGAAGCTTTCTTT. Protein: CATSDSLNRGTEAFF.

This clone was recorded only once. The rearrangement links TRBV4-1 to TRBJ1-1, with 10 nucleotides matching TRBD1. The CDR3 sequence is 14 residues long. Germline CDR1 MGHRA, CDR2 YSYEKL. Trimming took 4 bases from V and 5 from J; bases not matched to a gene: 4. The CDR3 protein is CASSRTGGGTEAFF. In DNA, the CDR3 is TGCGCCAGCAGCCGGACAGGGGGAGGAACTGAAGCTTTCTTT.

The gene calls are TRBV5-5 and TRBJ2-5, with 11 bases fitting TRBD2. Losses at the gene ends were 4 bases for V and 7 bases for J; bases not matched to a gene: 15. The CDR3 has 17 amino acids. Germline-derived CDR1 and CDR2 are SGHKS and YYEKEE (reference sequence). The CDR3: CASSLSGTSGAGGTQYF. The CDR3 DNA reads TGTGCCAGCAGCCTCTCCGGGACTAGCGGAGCCGGGGGGACCCAGTACTTC.

The chain uses TRBV27 and TRBJ1-6, with TRBD1 identical over 7 bases. From germline, CDR1 is MNHEY and CDR2 SMNVEV (reference sequence). The CDR3 is made up of 14 amino acids. V lost 1 base to trimming and J lost 8 bases; unmatched junction nucleotides: 2. CDR3 region: CASSLWQGDSPLHF. The CDR3 DNA sequence: TGTGCCAGCAGTTTATGGCAGGGGGATTCACCCCTCCACTTT.

The chain combines TRBV28 with TRBJ2-7; TRBD1 aligns across 8 bases. This CDR3 is built from 14 residues. V trimming: 6 bases; J trimming: 0 bases; junction bases outside the gene matches: 4. Germline V gives CDR1 MDHEN, CDR2 SYDVKM. The CDR3 nucleotides read TGTGCCAGCAGAGGACAGGGTGACTCCTACGAGCAGTACGTC. Its translation is CASRGQGDSYEQYV.

The V call is TRBV6-5, the J call TRBJ1-1, with unresolved D. CDR1 is MNHEY, CDR2 SVGAGI, per germline. This CDR3 has 13 amino acids. With 7 bases removed from V and 3 bases from J, the gap between germline ends came to 12 bases. CDR3 sequence reads: CASIPTGYTEAFF. CDR3 sequence (DNA): TGTGCCAGCATCCCAACGGGGTACACTGAAGCTTTCTTT.

The chain links TRBV30 to TRBJ1-4; a possible D gene is TRBD1 (6 bases). Trimming took 3 bases from V and 8 from J, leaving 13 bases between them. Germline loops: CDR1 GTSNPN, CDR2 SVGIG (reference sequence). The CDR3 length is 13 residues. The CDR3 loop is CAWRSTGREKLFF. The CDR3 bases are TGTGCCTGGAGGTCTACAGGGCGAGAAAAACTGTTTTTT.

The chain couples TRBV6-5 to TRBJ2-7; D is perhaps TRBD2 (5 bases). CDR3 length: 16 amino acids. V was clipped by 0 bases and J by 2 bases, with 14 bases between them. Germline CDR1 MNHEY, CDR2 SVGAGI. The CDR3 protein is CASSYSGSLPTYEQYV. In DNA, the CDR3 is TGTGCCAGCAGTTACTCGGGGAGCCTCCCAACCTACGAGCAGTACGTC.

The rearrangement joins TRBV14 to TRBJ2-7, with 12 positions matching TRBD2. Germline values: CDR1 SGHDN, CDR2 FVKESK. Trimming removed 4 bases from V and 3 bases from J; junction bases left unmatched: 4. The CDR3 is 15 residues long. The CDR3 bases are TGTGCCAGCAGCCTGACGGGACTAGCGGGCTACGAGCAGTACTTC. Translating it yields CASSLTGLAGYEQYF. Full variable domain (outside the CDR3, taken from reference TRBV14 and TRBJ2-7): EAGVTQFPSHSVIEKGQTVTLRCDPISGHDNLYWYRRVMGKEIKFLLHFVKESKQDESGMPNNRFLAERTGGTYSTLKVQPAELEDSGVYFCASSLTGLAGYEQYFGPGTRLTVT.